The 14 T cell receptor beta chains given below trace back to one sample, sequenced in a study of T cell repertoires in cytomegalovirus infection. Via MiXCR, TCRdb re-called the reads, giving one row per CDR3 protein. The sample lists hundreds of thousands of distinct CDR3 sequences; 24% were seen once. The sequenced material came from CD8+ T cells from PBMCs. The receptors were gathered from a human donor in good health (CMV status not recorded). Some clones in this sample may be carry-over from other donors' samples.

This clonotype was recorded many times. This chain joins TRBV7-2 and TRBJ2-7, with D perhaps matching TRBD1 or TRBD2 (5 bases each). The CDR3 covers 14 residues. CDR1 and CDR2 (germline): SGHTA, FQGNSA. The V and J ends lost 4 bases and 3 bases respectively, with 13 bases between them. CDR3 DNA sequence: TGTGCCAGCAGCTCCCTCGGTGGGGGCTACGAGCAGTACTTC. This translates into CASSSLGGGYEQYF.

This clonotype has a handful of counts. This rearrangement joins TRBV20-1 to TRBJ2-3; 9 bases agree with TRBD1. Germline V CDR1 and CDR2: DFQATT, SNEGSKA (reference sequence). The CDR3 covers 15 residues. Trimming at V came to 1 base and at J to 7 bases, leaving 9 bases not matched to a gene. CDR3 nucleotide sequence: TGCAGTGCTAGAGCTCCCGGGACAGGGCTCCATACGCAGTATTTT. This codes for CSARAPGTGLHTQYF.

The chain couples TRBV20-1 to TRBJ1-1; D uncertain. CDR3 length: 13 residues. The V end was cut by 1 base, the J end by 5 bases, with 11 bases between. Germline-derived CDR1 and CDR2 are DFQATT and SNEGSKA (reference sequence). Here the CDR3 DNA reads TGCAGTGCTAGAGGACGCGGGGTAACTGAAGCTTTCTTT. This codes for CSARGRGVTEAFF.

V and J are TRBV11-2 and TRBJ1-1, with D tentatively TRBD1 (5 bases). Trimming left V 1 base short and J 3 bases short, with 15 bases between. CDR1 is SGHAT and CDR2 is FQNNGV in the germline V gene. The CDR3 contains 16 residues. DNA for the CDR3: TGTGCCAGCAGCTTAGTGGCCAGGGTGTTTTACACTGAAGCTTTCTTT. Its translation is CASSLVARVFYTEAFF.

Details on this clonotype: Germline is not matched at one junction end, which may reflect a read error. CDR3 loop: CATSDLAENQETQYF. The CDR3 coding sequence is TGTGCCACCAGTGACCTAGCGGAGAACCAAGAGACCCAGTACTTC. This sequence joins TRBV10-3 and TRBJ2-5, with 7 bases matching TRBD2. The CDR3 has 15 residues. Germline V gene lookup returns CDR1 ENHRY and CDR2 SYGVKD.

At least ten counts were recorded for this clonotype. The chain couples TRBV7-3 to TRBJ2-3; 7 bases are a match to TRBD2. The CDR3 spans 16 residues. Germline lookup yields CDR1 SGHTA and CDR2 FQGTGA. The V and J ends lost 4 bases and 3 bases, in that order; junction bases with no gene match: 10. DNA for the CDR3: TGTGCCAGCAGCTACGTGCGGCGGGGGAGGACAGATACGCAGTATTTT. This codes for CASSYVRRGRTDTQYF.

This clonotype was seen a few times. The chain joins TRBV28 to TRBJ2-7; D remains ambiguous. Germline CDR1 MDHEN, CDR2 SYDVKM. V dropped 3 bases and J dropped 6 bases, with 12 bases sitting between them. This CDR3 region has 13 residues. The CDR3 region is CASSFLGLGEQYV. The DNA for the CDR3 is TGTGCCAGCAGTTTTCTGGGTTTAGGCGAGCAGTACGTC.

The chain combines TRBV5-5 with TRBJ2-7, with D hard to call. The CDR3 has 13 amino acids. The germline V gene has CDR1 SGHKS and CDR2 YYEKEE (reference sequence). With 0 bases removed from V and 2 bases from J, the gap between germline ends came to 6 bases. The CDR3 loop reads CASSLVATYEQYF. The DNA of the CDR3 is TGTGCCAGCAGCTTGGTCGCCACCTACGAGCAGTACTTC.

The V and J genes are TRBV11-2 and TRBJ2-3; the D call may be TRBD1 or TRBD2 (5 bases each). The CDR3 contains 14 residues. V was shortened by 3 bases and J by 6 bases, with 13 bases between the two germline ends. Germline V lookup: CDR1 SGHAT, CDR2 FQNNGV. The CDR3 is CASSFIGTDDTQYF. The CDR3, as DNA: TGTGCCAGCAGCTTTATTGGGACCGATGATACGCAGTATTTT.

The rearrangement links TRBV6-2 or TRBV6-3 to TRBJ2-7, with 8 nucleotides matching TRBD1. This CDR3 comprises 15 residues. J was trimmed by 1 base and V by 2 bases; bases with no gene match: 4. Germline lookup yields CDR1 MNHEY and CDR2 SVGEGT. CDR3 amino acids: CASSYKTGESYEQYV. The CDR3 nucleotides are TGTGCCAGCAGTTACAAGACAGGGGAGTCCTACGAGCAGTACGTC.

The CDR3 protein is CASSFPSGAGNYGYTF. Written as DNA, the CDR3 is TGTGCCAGCAGCTTTCCCTCGGGGGCCGGGAACTATGGCTACACCTTC. The chain couples TRBV7-8 to TRBJ1-2, with D perhaps TRBD1 (6 bases). This CDR3 has 16 residues. Germline values: CDR1 SGHVS, CDR2 FQNEAQ. Trimming left V 3 bases short and J 2 bases short, with 16 bases between.

The table lists this clonotype with many counts. V is TRBV7-6 and J is TRBJ2-4; D is ambiguous. Trimming shortened V by 5 bases and J by 2 bases, and 7 bases separated the two germline ends. CDR1 is SGHVS, CDR2 FNYEAQ, per germline. The CDR3 length is 13 residues. The CDR3 reads CASSKGSKNIQYF. CDR3 DNA: TGTGCCAGCAGCAAAGGATCCAAAAACATTCAGTACTTC.

The genes are TRBV5-6 and TRBJ2-2; D is uncertain. The CDR3 is made up of 14 amino acids. V dropped 0 bases and J dropped 1 base, with 4 bases sitting between them. Germline lookup yields CDR1 SGHDT and CDR2 YYEEEE. For the CDR3, the DNA is TGTGCCAGCAGCTTGGCAAGGAACACCGGGGAGCTGTTTTTT. Translating it yields CASSLARNTGELFF. The variable domain in full, with the rest retrieved from reference TRBV5-6 and TRBJ2-2, is DAGVTQSPTHLIKTRGQQVTLRCSPKSGHDTVSWYQQALGQGPQFIFQYYEEEERQRGNFPDRFSGHQFPNYSSELNVNALLLGDSALYLCASSLARNTGELFFGEGSRLTVL.

This sequence joins TRBV6-5 and TRBJ1-6; no clear D. Trimming cost V 1 base and J 7 bases, with 11 bases left between them. The V gene's germline CDR1 is MNHEY and CDR2 SVGAGI. The CDR3 runs to 15 residues. CDR3 in amino acids: CASSYYSGGNSPLHF. DNA for the CDR3: TGTGCCAGCAGTTACTATTCGGGTGGAAATTCACCCCTCCACTTT.